This T cell receptor beta chain was retrieved from a study of CD8+ T cells in alopecia areata. Study-level findings and limits: Sequencing of scalp samples also captures resident alphabeta T cells of normal skin.

Regarding this clone: As yet, its antigen is unknown.

Extracted from the samples, RNA was reverse transcribed into cDNA to serve as the sequencing template. The table came from immunoSEQ multiplex PCR; TCRdb's copy has only in-frame clones and leaves some out. The sample yields 170,000 or so clones, 50% to 70% seen once. Germline CDR1 is LNHNV and CDR2 is YYDKDF (reference sequence). Trimming cost V 0 bases and J 4 bases, with 9 bases left between them. The CDR3 is 14 amino acids. The TCR was taken from a human donor with alopecia areata. Sequencing used CD4+ T cells sorted from blood, obtained at week 0. J is TRBJ1-1 and V is TRBV15, with D tentatively TRBD1 (6 bases). The CDR3 spells CATSRDPGATEAFF. CDR3 sequence (DNA): TGTGCCACCAGCAGAGATCCAGGGGCCACTGAAGCTTTCTTT.